Below, 16 T cell receptor beta chains from the same sample are listed, as sequenced in a study of OX40 agonist ivuxolimab in advanced cancers. Produced via immunoSEQ multiplex PCR; TCRdb's table is partial and in-frame only. The table records tens of thousands of clones, about nine tenths of them present only once. The starting material was CD4+ or CD8+ T cells sorted from blood, obtained in a trial of the OX40 agonist ivuxolimab. The source of these receptors is an adult with an advanced solid tumor such as melanoma, head and neck, liver or kidney cancer.

This chain joins TRBV6-5 and TRBJ1-1; a possible D gene is TRBD1 (5 bases). Trimming removed 2 bases from V and 1 base from J, with 11 bases in between. The CDR3 spans 15 residues. Germline V gives CDR1 MNHEY, CDR2 SVGAGI. CDR3 sequence (DNA): TGTGCCAGCAGTTACACGCAGGGCGAGAACACTGAAGCTTTCTTT. Its translation is CASSYTQGENTEAFF.

The sample holds one count of this clone. The V call is TRBV28, the J call TRBJ2-1; 11 bases line up with TRBD2. The CDR3 loop spans 17 amino acids. Germline CDR1 is MDHEN and CDR2 is SYDVKM. Trimming at V came to 3 bases and at J to 0 bases, leaving 4 bases not matched to a gene. CDR3 sequence (DNA): TGTGCCAGCAGTTTGACTAGCGGGACGCTCTCCTACAATGAGCAGTTCTTC. Amino acids: CASSLTSGTLSYNEQFF.

This chain connects TRBV28 to TRBJ1-1, with no clear D. The CDR3 sequence is 13 residues long. Trimming took off 2 bases at V and 5 bases at J, with 9 bases between the two ends. Per germline, CDR1 MDHEN and CDR2 SYDVKM. For the CDR3, the DNA is TGTGCCAGCAGTTTACATCGGCAGACTGAAGCTTTCTTT. Residues: CASSLHRQTEAFF.

J is TRBJ1-4 and V is TRBV9, with TRBD1 matching over 10 bases. This CDR3 is 14 amino acids long. Germline values: CDR1 SGDLS, CDR2 YYNGEE. V lost 2 bases, J lost 11 bases, and 6 bases stayed unmatched. CDR3 nucleotides: TGTGCCAGCAGCGTCGGGACAGGGGAAAGGAAACTGTTTTTT. This gives the protein CASSVGTGERKLFF.

Points on this clone: Other nucleotide sequences in the sample specify the same CDR3. CDR3 amino acids: CASSLSSYEQYF. CDR3 sequence (DNA): TGTGCCAGCAGCTTGAGCTCCTACGAGCAGTACTTC. The V and J genes are TRBV5-8 and TRBJ2-7; unclear D gene. Deletions cut 1 base from V and 0 bases from J, with 2 bases between. Germline lookup yields CDR1 SGHTS and CDR2 YDEGEE. The CDR3 sequence is 12 residues long.

The chain recombines TRBV10-1 with TRBJ1-1, with D possibly TRBD1 on 5 matching bases. Germline V gives CDR1 WNHNN, CDR2 SYGVQD (reference sequence). Trimming pared 4 bases from V and 2 bases from J, leaving 20 bases between. The CDR3 has 17 amino acids. This CDR3 is CASSARDGPPPNTEAFF. The CDR3 coding sequence is TGCGCCAGCAGTGCCCGGGACGGACCACCGCCAAACACTGAAGCTTTCTTT.

The J gene is TRBJ1-2, the V gene TRBV5-6; 8 bases are a match to TRBD1. The germline V gene has CDR1 SGHDT and CDR2 YYEEEE. The ends lost 4 bases at V and 9 bases at J; junction bases unmatched: 5. The CDR3 length is 12 residues. CDR3 nucleotide sequence: TGTGCCAGCAGCCCGGGACAGGCCAGCTACACCTTC. Its translation is CASSPGQASYTF.

The chain combines TRBV27 with TRBJ2-3; D is uncertain. The V and J ends lost 2 bases and 3 bases respectively, with 9 bases between them. The CDR3 covers 14 residues. From germline, CDR1 is MNHEY and CDR2 SMNVEV (reference sequence). CDR3 region: CASSLTGWTDTQYF. The CDR3 nucleotides are TGTGCCAGCAGTTTAACTGGATGGACAGATACGCAGTATTTT.

In its sample, this clone was seen once. The chain recombines TRBV7-9 with TRBJ2-1; 8 nucleotides line up with TRBD2. This CDR3 is built from 16 residues. V dropped 4 bases and J dropped 1; count of bases not matched to a gene: 6. Germline V lookup: CDR1 SEHNR, CDR2 FQNEAQ (reference sequence). The CDR3 nucleotides are TGTGCCAGCAGCTCCCGAGCGGGAGTTTCCTACAATGAGCAGTTCTTC. Translation gives CASSSRAGVSYNEQFF.

This chain connects TRBV7-9 to TRBJ2-7, with D possibly matching TRBD2 (5 bases). This CDR3 is 13 amino acids long. V shed 6 bases and J shed 4 bases, with 13 bases lying between them. Per germline, CDR1 SEHNR and CDR2 FQNEAQ (reference sequence). Here the CDR3 reads CASSQLGMYEQYF. In nucleotides, the CDR3 is TGTGCCAGCAGTCAACTAGGAATGTACGAGCAGTACTTC.

This clone was seen only a few times. The chain couples TRBV7-2 to TRBJ2-1; no definite D call. The CDR3 length is 11 residues. V gave up 5 bases and J gave up 10 bases, with 9 bases separating them. Per the germline V gene, CDR1 is SGHTA and CDR2 is FQGNSA. The CDR3, as DNA: TGTGCCAGCAGCCCTCAAGCAGAGCAGTTCTTC. Protein: CASSPQAEQFF. The full variable domain, rest sourced from reference TRBV7-2 and TRBJ2-1, is GAGVSQSPSNKVTEKGKDVELRCDPISGHTALYWYRQSLGQGLEFLIYFQGNSAPDKSGLPSDRFSAERTGGSVSTLTIQRTQQEDSAVYLCASSPQAEQFFGPGTRLTVL.

The J gene is TRBJ2-2, the V gene TRBV6-5; D ambiguous. The germline V and J ends were trimmed by 3 bases and 3 bases, with 5 bases remaining between them. The CDR3 runs to 13 residues. The germline CDR1 and CDR2 sequences are MNHEY and SVGAGI. The CDR3 bases are TGTGCCAGCAGTTATCTGTACACCGGGGAGCTGTTTTTT. The encoded protein is CASSYLYTGELFF.

The chain has TRBV7-3 and TRBJ2-5, with 8 bases fitting TRBD1. From germline, CDR1 is SGHTA and CDR2 FQGTGA. This CDR3 region has 15 residues. The trim removed 2 bases at V and 5 bases at J, leaving 7 bases unmatched. CDR3 bases: TGTGCCAGCAGCTTAGCAGGGGGCGCGGGGGAGACCCAGTACTTC. Translating it yields CASSLAGGAGETQYF. Filled out from reference TRBV7-3 and TRBJ2-5, the complete variable domain reads GAGVSQTPSNKVTEKGKYVELRCDPISGHTALYWYRQSLGQGPEFLIYFQGTGAADDSGLPNDRFFAVRPEGSVSTLKIQRTERGDSAVYLCASSLAGGAGETQYFGPGTRLLVL.

This clone was observed once. The V and J genes are TRBV7-2 and TRBJ2-3; D might be TRBD2 (6 bases). The CDR3 spans 17 residues. The germline CDR1 and CDR2 sequences are SGHTA and FQGNSA. Trimming removed 5 bases from V and 1 base from J, with 19 bases in between. The DNA of the CDR3 is TGTGCCAGCAGCCTCCGCCACGGGGGAGAGGGCACAGATACGCAGTATTTT. It codes for CASSLRHGGEGTDTQYF.

This chain uses TRBV10-3 with TRBJ2-7, with TRBD2 as a possible D gene (5 bases). Germline V gives CDR1 ENHRY, CDR2 SYGVKD. The CDR3 length is 14 residues. Trimming pared 3 bases from V and 3 bases from J, leaving 12 bases between. CDR3 loop: CAISDERTNYEQYF. CDR3 coding DNA: TGTGCCATCAGTGATGAGCGGACCAACTACGAGCAGTACTTC.

In this sample, this clone turned up a few times. This chain links TRBV18 with TRBJ1-2, with D hard to call. Germline values: CDR1 KGHSH, CDR2 LQKENI. The CDR3 runs to 14 residues. Trimming stripped 0 bases from V and 5 bases from J, with 10 bases between. The CDR3, as DNA: TGTGCCAGCTCACCACCGACCTGGGGTTATGGCTACACCTTC. It is translated as CASSPPTWGYGYTF.